These T cell receptor beta chains were read from a single sample in a study of human T cells and chemical hapten exposure. Each CDR3 protein is one row after TCRdb ran MiXCR on the RACE reads. The sample carries roughly 90,000 distinct CDR3 sequences, roughly 10% recorded once. The specimen comprised whole blood, sampled in connection with sensitization to the hapten diphenylcyclopropenone (DPC). The source is a woman in her thirties with alopecia areata. Some clones in this sample may be carry-over from other donors' samples. The conserved cysteine and the conserved F or W are not part of the CDR3 here. The D gene is left open where the match is weak.

-	TRBV7-2	TRBJ1-4	ASSDSLRLGNEKLF
TRBD2	TRBV20-1	TRBJ2-3	SARDGSGTDTQY
TRBD1	TRBV9	TRBJ2-7	ASSPEQGANSYEQY
-	TRBV6-4	TRBJ2-1	ASKDIATENEQF
TRBD1	TRBV10-3	TRBJ2-1	AISRQGENEQF
TRBD1	TRBV7-2	TRBJ2-5	ASSWQAGGRETQY
-	TRBV6-5	TRBJ2-7	ASSYPGGYEQY
-	TRBV5-5	TRBJ1-3	ASSFSPLGNTIY
-	TRBV29-1	TRBJ1-1	SVVGRNAEAF
-	TRBV20-1	TRBJ1-1	SASWGTEAF
-	TRBV28	TRBJ1-5	ATTSDQPQH
-	TRBV6-4	TRBJ1-1	ASSDSWKNTEAF
-	TRBV20-1	TRBJ1-4	SATGGDEKLF
TRBD1	TRBV18	TRBJ2-3	ASSPGQGDTQY
-	TRBV9	TRBJ2-1	ASSVVGRGSYNEQF
TRBD1	TRBV7-2	TRBJ2-7	ASSFRDSSYEQY
TRBD1	TRBV6-1	TRBJ2-7	ASSKDRAYEQY
TRBD2	TRBV7-2	TRBJ2-7	ASSTSGSSHEQY
TRBD1	TRBV4-1	TRBJ2-6	ASSQATGNSGANVLT
-	TRBV5-5	TRBJ1-1	ASSSPTVNTEAF
TRBD1	TRBV10-3	TRBJ2-5	AVGTGETQY
TRBD1	TRBV24-1	TRBJ2-3	ATSDYTGEDTQY
TRBD2	TRBV4-2	TRBJ2-2	ASSQLAGETGELF
-	TRBV25-1	TRBJ2-2	ASRRTGTNTGELF
-	TRBV28	TRBJ1-5	ASNSKGPQH
TRBD1	TRBV12-3/TRBV12-4	TRBJ1-1	ASSLARTGGMHTEAF
TRBD2	TRBV7-2	TRBJ2-5	ASSLASGGAGGETQY
-	TRBV19	TRBJ1-4	ASSSTGSGISTNEKLF
-	TRBV7-2	TRBJ2-7	ASSPGQYEQY
TRBD2	TRBV3-1	TRBJ2-2	ASSQEGRLAVNTGELF
TRBD1	TRBV29-1	TRBJ1-1	SVEARQGSNTEAF
-	TRBV10-3	TRBJ1-2	AISEGGTEGYT
-	TRBV12-3/TRBV12-4	TRBJ1-2	ASSPLGGARSYT